This T cell receptor beta chain was profiled in a study of Ad26.COV2.S vaccination and SARS-CoV-2 variants. Whole-study results and caveats: Those who received vaccine or placebo ended up with similar non-spike TCR breadth. Breadth and depth estimates from TCRs may understate total T cell responses. It was reported that spike-specific CD8+ and CD4+ T cell responses were substantially broad after vaccination.

Details on this clone: The antigen is not known.

Noted treatment: about 20 received Ad26.COV2.S at low or high dose, single or two shots; a few received placebo; per-sample allocation not given. Collection of samples fell on day 63 after the first vaccine or placebo injection. The individual, an adult aged 18-55 years, was a donor in Boston. Repertoires were generated with immunoSEQ multiplex PCR, while TCRdb's copy carries only in-frame clones and drops some. The sample shows about 480,000 clones, around 88% of them seen only once. This specimen was peripheral blood, taken in a trial of Ad26.COV2.S vaccine versus placebo. The sequence derives from a person aged 18-65 years who received the Ad26.COV2.S COVID-19 vaccine or a placebo.

In DNA, the CDR3 is TGTGCCAGCAGCGCCAGGGCTGGGTTTTCCTACGAGCAGTACTTC. Its protein is CASSARAGFSYEQYF. V usage is TRBV7-8 and J usage is TRBJ2-7; the D gene is possibly TRBD1 (5 bases). The V gene lost 5 bases and the J gene lost 1 base, with 15 bases spanning the gap. This CDR3 has 15 residues. The germline gives CDR1 SGHVS, CDR2 FQNEAQ.